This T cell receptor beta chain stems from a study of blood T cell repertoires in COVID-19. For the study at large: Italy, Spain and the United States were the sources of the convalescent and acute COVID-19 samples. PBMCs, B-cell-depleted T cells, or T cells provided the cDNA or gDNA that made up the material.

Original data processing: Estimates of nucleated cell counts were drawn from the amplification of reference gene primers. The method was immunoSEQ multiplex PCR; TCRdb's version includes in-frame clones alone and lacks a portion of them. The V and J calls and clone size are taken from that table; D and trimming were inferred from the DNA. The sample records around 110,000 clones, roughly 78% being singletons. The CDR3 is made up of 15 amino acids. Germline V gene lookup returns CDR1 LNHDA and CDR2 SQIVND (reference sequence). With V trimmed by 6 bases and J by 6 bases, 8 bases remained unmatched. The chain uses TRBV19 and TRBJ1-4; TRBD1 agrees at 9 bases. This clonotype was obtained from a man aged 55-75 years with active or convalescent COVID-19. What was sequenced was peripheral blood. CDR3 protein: CASSTPGQGHEKLFF. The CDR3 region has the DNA TGTGCCAGTAGCACCCCGGGACAGGGACATGAAAAACTGTTTTTT.